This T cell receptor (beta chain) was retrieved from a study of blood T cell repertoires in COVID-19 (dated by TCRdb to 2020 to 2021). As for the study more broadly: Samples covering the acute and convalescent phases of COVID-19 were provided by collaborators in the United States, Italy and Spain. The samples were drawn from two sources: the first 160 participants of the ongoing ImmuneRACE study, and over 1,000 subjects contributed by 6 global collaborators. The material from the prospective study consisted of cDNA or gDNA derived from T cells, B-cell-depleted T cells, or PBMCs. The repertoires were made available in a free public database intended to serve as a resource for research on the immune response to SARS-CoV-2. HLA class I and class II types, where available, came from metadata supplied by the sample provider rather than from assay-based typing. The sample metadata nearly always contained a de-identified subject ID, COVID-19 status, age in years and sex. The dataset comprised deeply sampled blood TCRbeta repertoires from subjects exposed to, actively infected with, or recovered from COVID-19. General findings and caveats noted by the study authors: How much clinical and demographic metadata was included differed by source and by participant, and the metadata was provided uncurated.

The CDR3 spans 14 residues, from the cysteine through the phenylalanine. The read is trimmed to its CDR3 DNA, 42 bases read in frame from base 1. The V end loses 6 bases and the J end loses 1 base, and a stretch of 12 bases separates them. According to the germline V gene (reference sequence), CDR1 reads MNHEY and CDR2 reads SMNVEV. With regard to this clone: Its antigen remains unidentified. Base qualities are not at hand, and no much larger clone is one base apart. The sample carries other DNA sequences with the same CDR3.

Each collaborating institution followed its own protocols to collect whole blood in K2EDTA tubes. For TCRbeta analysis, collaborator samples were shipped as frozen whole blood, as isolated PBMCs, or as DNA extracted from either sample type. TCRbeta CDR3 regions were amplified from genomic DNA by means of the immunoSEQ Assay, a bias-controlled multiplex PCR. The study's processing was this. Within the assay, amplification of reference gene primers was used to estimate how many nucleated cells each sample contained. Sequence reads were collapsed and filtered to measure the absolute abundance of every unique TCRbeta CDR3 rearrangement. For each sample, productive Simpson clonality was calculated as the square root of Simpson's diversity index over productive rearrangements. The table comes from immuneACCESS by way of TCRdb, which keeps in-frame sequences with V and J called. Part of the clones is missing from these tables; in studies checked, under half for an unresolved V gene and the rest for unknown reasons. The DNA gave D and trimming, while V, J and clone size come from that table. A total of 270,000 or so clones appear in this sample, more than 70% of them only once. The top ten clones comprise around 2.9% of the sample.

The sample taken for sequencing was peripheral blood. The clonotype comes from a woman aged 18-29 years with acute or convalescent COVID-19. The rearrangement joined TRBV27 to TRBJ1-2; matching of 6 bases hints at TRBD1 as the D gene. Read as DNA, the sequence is TGTGCCAGCAGACTACAGGGAAGTAACTATGGCTACACCTTC. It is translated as CASRLQGSNYGYTF.